This entry concerns a single TCR beta chain. The data were obtained in a study of T cells after yellow fever vaccination. By 5'RACE template switching, TCR cDNA was produced, with a universal primer site and UMIs added in the process. TCRdb ran MiXCR on the 5' RACE reads and lists one entry per CDR3 protein. The sample comprises just under 600,000 distinct CDR3 sequences, roughly 12% of which are singletons, and roughly 13% rests with the top ten. The clonotype originates from a man younger than 45 who received the YFV17D yellow fever vaccine. Sequenced material: PBMCs, taken on the day of the yellow fever booster vaccination.

The CDR3 region has the DNA TGTGCCAGCAGCCCCCAAAGCGGGAGAACAGATACGCAGTATTTT. Residues: CASSPQSGRTDTQYF. This chain uses TRBV7-9 with TRBJ2-3; TRBD2 agrees at 8 bases. This CDR3 has 15 amino acids. Trimming removed 5 bases from V and 3 bases from J; junction bases left unmatched: 7. Germline lookup yields CDR1 SEHNR and CDR2 FQNEAQ (reference sequence).